This TCR beta chain was found in a study of T cell changes during pregnancy in multiple sclerosis. The data were produced by immunoSEQ multiplex PCR, yet TCRdb's version contains in-frame clones alone and is incomplete. The sample shows around 36,000 clones, about 92% of them seen only once. The CDR3 totals 18 residues. Per the germline V gene, CDR1 is PRHDT and CDR2 is FYEKMQ (reference sequence). The junction had 16 bases not matched to a gene; V was cut back by 5 bases and J by 5 bases. The TCR sequence derives from a female donor with multiple sclerosis, enrolled in a pregnancy study. The source material was CD8+ T cells from peripheral blood mononuclear cells, sampled in the first trimester of pregnancy. The rearrangement links TRBV13 to TRBJ2-5; TRBD2 aligns across 11 bases. The CDR3 nucleotides read TGTGCCAGCAGCGCCAGCGGGACTAGCGGAAACCAAGGGGAGACCCAGTACTTC. This gives the protein CASSASGTSGNQGETQYF. The whole variable domain, filled in from reference TRBV13 and TRBJ2-5, reads AAGVIQSPRHLIKEKRETATLKCYPIPRHDTVYWYQQGPGQDPQFLISFYEKMQSDKGSIPDRFSAQQFSDYHSELNMSSLELGDSALYFCASSASGTSGNQGETQYFGPGTRLLVL.